The 2 T cell receptor beta chains given below trace back to one sample, sequenced in a study of cytomegalovirus exposure and HLA in healthy donors. The study ran its PCR with 60 Vbeta and 13 Jbeta primers. Measured with immunoSEQ multiplex PCR; TCRdb has only the in-frame clones, and not every one. The data contain 160,000 or so clones, approximately 80% of them singletons. Sequencing input: PBMCs. The source is a man younger than 35 in good health and CMV-seronegative.

This chain uses TRBV13 with TRBJ2-3; 8 bases are shared with TRBD2. Germline V CDR1 and CDR2: PRHDT, FYEKMQ (reference sequence). Trimming took 4 bases from V and 0 from J; bases not matched to a gene: 9. This CDR3 is 17 amino acids long. In DNA, the CDR3 is TGTGCCAGCAGCTCTCCGCTTCGGGGGGGCAGCACAGATACGCAGTATTTT. This encodes CASSSPLRGGSTDTQYF. Full variable domain (missing parts from reference TRBV13 and TRBJ2-3): AAGVIQSPRHLIKEKRETATLKCYPIPRHDTVYWYQQGPGQDPQFLISFYEKMQSDKGSIPDRFSAQQFSDYHSELNMSSLELGDSALYFCASSSPLRGGSTDTQYFGPGTRLTVL.

CDR3 protein: CSATRTGTNEKLFF. The CDR3 DNA is TGCAGCGCAACTAGGACAGGGACTAATGAAAAACTGTTTTTT. The chain couples TRBV29-1 to TRBJ1-4; 8 bases line up with TRBD1. The V and J ends lost 7 bases and 2 bases, in that order; junction bases with no gene match: 6. The CDR3 runs 14 residues. CDR1 and CDR2 (germline): SQVTM, ANQGSEA.